The rows below give T cell receptor beta chains drawn from one sample of a study of T cell repertoires in cytomegalovirus infection. TCRdb redid the calling of the reads with MiXCR, one entry per CDR3 protein. This table has roughly 730,000 distinct CDR3 sequences, around 35% appearing once. Their recognized antigens are unknown. The source was cultured PBMCs, collected from culture after CMV antigen stimulation. Receptors were obtained from a human donor in good health (CMV status not recorded). Some clones in this sample may be carry-over from other donors' samples. Both conserved end residues are part of each CDR3. D genes are given only for firm matches. Clone size is given for some rows only: seen once, a few or many times, or a class if the clone is expanded.

TRBJ1-1	NA	many	TRBV7-2	TGTGCCAGCAGTCCTTCAGGGGCAGCCGGTCTCACTGAAGCTTTCTTT	CASSPSGAAGLTEAFF
TRBJ2-7	NA	few	TRBV6-1	TGTGCCAGCAGTGTAGACCCCGGACCTGTCTACGAGCAGTACTTC	CASSVDPGPVYEQYF
TRBJ2-4	NA	NA	TRBV20-1	TGCAGTGCTCCAGCCCTCAGCGGGTCAACCAAAAACATTCAGTACTTC	CSAPALSGSTKNIQYF
TRBJ1-1	NA	NA	TRBV10-1	TGCGCCAGCAGTGAAAAAGGATCGGTCTTCACTGAAGCTTTCTTT	CASSEKGSVFTEAFF
TRBJ2-5	TRBD2	NA	TRBV10-3	TGTGCCACCTCTGGCTCTCTAGCGGGAGAAGAGACCCAGTACTTC	CATSGSLAGEETQYF
TRBJ2-4	NA	NA	TRBV14	TGTGCCAGCAGCCAATCTAGCGTAGCCAAAAACATTCAGTACTTC	CASSQSSVAKNIQYF
TRBJ2-7	TRBD2	NA	TRBV6-2/TRBV6-3	TGTGCCAGCAGTCGGGGGGGGGACCACGAGCAGTACTTC	CASSRGGDHEQYF
TRBJ1-5	NA	few	TRBV6-2/TRBV6-3	TGTGCCAGCAGTGCGACGGGACTACATCAGCCCCAGCATTTT	CASSATGLHQPQHF
TRBJ1-2	NA	NA	TRBV12-3/TRBV12-4	TGTGCCAGCGCCGAACGGGGTCGGGACTATGGCTACACCTTC	CASAERGRDYGYTF
TRBJ1-6	NA	NA	TRBV20-1	TGCAGTGCTAGAGAGGCTGGCAGGGCGGATTCACCCCTCCACTTT	CSAREAGRADSPLHF
TRBJ2-7	TRBD2	few	TRBV10-2	TGCGCCAGCAGTTGGACTAGCGGGAGATCTCAGCAGTACTTC	CASSWTSGRSQQYF
TRBJ2-3	TRBD2	few	TRBV7-2	TGTGCCAGCAGCCAGATGACTAGCGCCTACCCCTGCACAGATACGCAGTATTTT	CASSQMTSAYPCTDTQYF
TRBJ2-1	NA	NA	TRBV7-2	TGTGCCAGCAGCTTAGTTATTTTTAGGCGGCACAGAGACAATGAGCAGTTCTTC	CASSLVIFRRHRDNEQFF
TRBJ1-2	NA	NA	TRBV5-3	TGTGCCAGCAGCTTCGGACAGTTGAATGGCTACACCTTC	CASSFGQLNGYTF
TRBJ2-5	TRBD2	NA	TRBV11-2	TGTGCCAGCAGCTCCTGGGCGGGGGCTAGCGGGATCCCCCCGGAGACCCAGTACTTC	CASSSWAGASGIPPETQYF
TRBJ2-7	NA	NA	TRBV4-3	TGCGCCAGCAGCCAACAGAGGAGCGTAGAAGGCTACGAGCAGTACTTC	CASSQQRSVEGYEQYF
TRBJ1-4	NA	NA	TRBV29-1	TGCAGCGTTGTGGATGCCGCAGGGGAAAAACTGTTTTTT	CSVVDAAGEKLFF
TRBJ1-2	TRBD1	NA	TRBV7-9	TGTGCCAGCAGCTCCACCCACGGGGGACAGGGGTATGGCTACACCTTC	CASSSTHGGQGYGYTF
TRBJ2-3	NA	few	TRBV5-5	TGTGCCAGCAGCTCCTCAGGGGAAGATACGCAGTATTTT	CASSSSGEDTQYF
TRBJ1-3	NA	few	TRBV6-1	TGTGCCAGCAGTGCGGGACCGATCTCTGGAAACACCATATATTTT	CASSAGPISGNTIYF
TRBJ2-4	NA	NA	TRBV5-1	TGCGCCAGCAGCCCTGGACAGTCCGCCCTAAGGAACATTCAGTACTTC	CASSPGQSALRNIQYF
TRBJ2-2	NA	NA	TRBV28	TGTGCCAGCCGACTGGGGCAGTACACCGGGGAGCTGTTTTTT	CASRLGQYTGELFF
TRBJ2-5	TRBD2	few	TRBV7-8	TGTGCCAGCTTCCCGCCGGGACTAGACGAAGAGACCCAGTACTTC	CASFPPGLDEETQYF
TRBJ2-1	TRBD1	many	TRBV7-8	TGTGCCAGCAGCTTAGGACGACAGGGATTAGGCAATGAGCAGTTCTTC	CASSLGRQGLGNEQFF
TRBJ2-1	TRBD2	many	TRBV7-2	TGTGCCAGCAGCTTAGTGGCGGGGGTTGATGAGCAGTTCTTC	CASSLVAGVDEQFF
TRBJ2-7	NA	NA	TRBV7-8	TGTGCCAGCAGCTTACGTAGGCTTCCTCCCTACGAGCAGTACTTC	CASSLRRLPPYEQYF
TRBJ1-1	TRBD1	NA	TRBV12-3/TRBV12-4	TGTGCCAGCAGTCCCCTAACAGGGGAGTACACTGAAGCTTTCTTT	CASSPLTGEYTEAFF
TRBJ1-4	NA	NA	TRBV6-1	TGTGCCAGCAGAGACATCCTCGGTATGGGTAATGAAAAACTGTTTTTT	CASRDILGMGNEKLFF
TRBJ2-5	NA	NA	TRBV19	TGTGCCAGTAGTATAACCGCAGGGGGGATGAAGACCCAGTACTTC	CASSITAGGMKTQYF
TRBJ2-2	NA	NA	TRBV2	TGTGCCAGCAGCAGGACGGTTACGAACACCGGGGAGCTGTTTTTT	CASSRTVTNTGELFF
TRBJ2-1	TRBD2	few	TRBV12-3/TRBV12-4	TGTGCCAGCAGCCCCCAGCGGGAGGGTGATGAGCAGTTCTTC	CASSPQREGDEQFF
TRBJ1-4	NA	NA	TRBV28	TGTGCCAGCAGTCAGGGCCCCCATGGAGCTAATGAAAAACTGTTTTTT	CASSQGPHGANEKLFF
TRBJ2-5	NA	NA	TRBV6-5	TGTGCCAGCAGTCTTGGGGCAGGTTTATCCCAGTACTTC	CASSLGAGLSQYF
TRBJ2-5	NA	few	TRBV6-5	TGTGCCAGCAGTTACTCAGGGACTTGGGAGGAAGAGACCCAGTACTTC	CASSYSGTWEEETQYF
TRBJ2-3	NA	NA	TRBV2	TGTGCCAGCAGTGGAGGAAGCACAGATACGCAGTATTTT	CASSGGSTDTQYF
TRBJ2-4	NA	NA	TRBV5-1	TGCGCCAGCAGCCCGACCGGGAGTCGGATAAACATTCAGTACTTC	CASSPTGSRINIQYF